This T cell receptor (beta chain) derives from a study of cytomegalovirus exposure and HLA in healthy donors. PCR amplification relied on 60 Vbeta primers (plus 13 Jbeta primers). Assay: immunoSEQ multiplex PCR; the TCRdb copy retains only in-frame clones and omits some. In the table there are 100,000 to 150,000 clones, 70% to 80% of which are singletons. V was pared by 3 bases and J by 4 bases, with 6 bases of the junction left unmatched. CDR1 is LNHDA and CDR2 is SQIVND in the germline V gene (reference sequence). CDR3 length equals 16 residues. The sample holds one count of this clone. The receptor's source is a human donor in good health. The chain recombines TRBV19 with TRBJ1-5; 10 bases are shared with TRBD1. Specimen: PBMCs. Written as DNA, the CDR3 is TGTGCCAGTAGTATGGGGGACAGGGGAAGGAATCAGCCCCAGCATTTT. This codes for CASSMGDRGRNQPQHF.